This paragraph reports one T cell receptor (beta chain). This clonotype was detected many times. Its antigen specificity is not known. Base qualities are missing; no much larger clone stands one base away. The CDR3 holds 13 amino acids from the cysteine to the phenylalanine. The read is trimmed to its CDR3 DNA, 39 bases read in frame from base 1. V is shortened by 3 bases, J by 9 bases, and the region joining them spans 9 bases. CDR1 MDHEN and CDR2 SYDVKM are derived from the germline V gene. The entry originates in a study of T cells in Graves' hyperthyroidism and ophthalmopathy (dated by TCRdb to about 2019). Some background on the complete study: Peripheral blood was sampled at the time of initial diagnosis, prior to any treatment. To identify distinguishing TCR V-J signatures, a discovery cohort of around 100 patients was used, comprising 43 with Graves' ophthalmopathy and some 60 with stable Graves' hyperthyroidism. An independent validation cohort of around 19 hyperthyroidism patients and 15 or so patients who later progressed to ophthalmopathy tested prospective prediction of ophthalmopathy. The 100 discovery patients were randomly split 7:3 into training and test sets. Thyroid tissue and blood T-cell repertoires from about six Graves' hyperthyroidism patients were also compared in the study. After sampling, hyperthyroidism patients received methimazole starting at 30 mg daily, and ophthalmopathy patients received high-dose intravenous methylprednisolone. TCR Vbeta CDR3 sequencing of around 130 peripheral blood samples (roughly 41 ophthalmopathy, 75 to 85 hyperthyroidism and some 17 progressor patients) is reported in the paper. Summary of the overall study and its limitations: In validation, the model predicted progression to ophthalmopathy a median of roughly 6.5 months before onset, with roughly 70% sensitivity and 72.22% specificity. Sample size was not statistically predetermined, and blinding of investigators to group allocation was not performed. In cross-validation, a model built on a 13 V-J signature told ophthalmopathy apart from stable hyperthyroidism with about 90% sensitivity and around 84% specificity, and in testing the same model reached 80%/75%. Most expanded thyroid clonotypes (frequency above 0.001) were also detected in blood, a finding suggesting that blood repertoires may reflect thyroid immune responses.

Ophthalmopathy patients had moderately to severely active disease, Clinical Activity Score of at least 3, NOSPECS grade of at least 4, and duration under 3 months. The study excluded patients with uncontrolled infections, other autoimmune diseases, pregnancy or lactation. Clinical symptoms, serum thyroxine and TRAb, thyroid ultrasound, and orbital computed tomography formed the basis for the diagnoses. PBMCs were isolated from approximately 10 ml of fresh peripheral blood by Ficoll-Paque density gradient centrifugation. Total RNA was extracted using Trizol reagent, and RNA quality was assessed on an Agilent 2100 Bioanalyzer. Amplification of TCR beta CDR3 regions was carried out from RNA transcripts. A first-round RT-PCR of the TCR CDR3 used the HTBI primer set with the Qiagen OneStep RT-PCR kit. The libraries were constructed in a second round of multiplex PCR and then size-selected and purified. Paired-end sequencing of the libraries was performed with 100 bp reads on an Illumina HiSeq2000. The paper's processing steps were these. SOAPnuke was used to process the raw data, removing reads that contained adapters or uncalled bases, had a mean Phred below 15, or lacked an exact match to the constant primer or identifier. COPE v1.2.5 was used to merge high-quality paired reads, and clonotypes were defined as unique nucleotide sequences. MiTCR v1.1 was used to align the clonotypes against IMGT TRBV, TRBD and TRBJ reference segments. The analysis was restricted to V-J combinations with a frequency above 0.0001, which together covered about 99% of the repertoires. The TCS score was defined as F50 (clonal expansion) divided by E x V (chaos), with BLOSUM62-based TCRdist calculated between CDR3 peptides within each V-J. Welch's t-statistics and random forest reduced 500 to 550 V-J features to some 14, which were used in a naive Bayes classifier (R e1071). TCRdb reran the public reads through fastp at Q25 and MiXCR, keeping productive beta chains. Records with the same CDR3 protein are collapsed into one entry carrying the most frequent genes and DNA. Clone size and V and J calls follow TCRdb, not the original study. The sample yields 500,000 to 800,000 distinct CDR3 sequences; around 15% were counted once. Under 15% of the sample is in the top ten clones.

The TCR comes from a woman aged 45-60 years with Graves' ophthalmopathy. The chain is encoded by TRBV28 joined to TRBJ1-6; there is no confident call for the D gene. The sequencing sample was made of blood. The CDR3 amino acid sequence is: CASSFGSGSPLHF. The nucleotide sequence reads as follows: TGTGCCAGCAGTTTCGGAAGCGGTTCACCCCTCCACTTT.